Listed below are T cell receptor beta chains from one sample, sequenced in a study of spatial heterogeneity in lung cancer. TCRdb re-derived calls from the 5' RACE reads in MiXCR, one entry per CDR3 protein. The sample lists about 120,000 distinct CDR3 sequences, 10% to 15% occurring once. Material: PBMCs, obtained at follow-up. These receptors all stem from a male donor with early-stage non-small cell lung cancer. Each CDR3 is given with its conserved first and last residue. Fields, in order: V gene, J gene, CDR3 protein.

>TRBV27|TRBJ1-4
CASSPGTGGNEKLFF
>TRBV10-3|TRBJ2-7
CAISVRVVHGGEQYF
>TRBV11-1|TRBJ2-7
CASSQPGQGRGYEQYF
>TRBV5-1|TRBJ1-2
CASRPYGSGSNYGYTF
>TRBV5-1|TRBJ2-1
CASSAGTGGRNEQFF
>TRBV7-9|TRBJ1-1
CASSLTDGLGAEAFF
>TRBV5-1|TRBJ1-2
CASSLESDRGYGYTF
>TRBV3-1|TRBJ1-1
CASSQGGLGIFTEAFF
>TRBV7-8|TRBJ2-3
CASSVSGTSTDTQYF
>TRBV20-1|TRBJ1-2
CSASGPDYGYTF
>TRBV10-3|TRBJ2-1
CAISPSGGDYNEQFF
>TRBV4-2|TRBJ2-7
CASSQDTTASYEQYF
>TRBV2|TRBJ2-5
CASSRSFLQETQYF
>TRBV19|TRBJ1-5
CASSNRDRGWGSNQPQHF
>TRBV24-1|TRBJ2-5
CATSDLKPRYQETQYF
>TRBV7-2|TRBJ1-5
CASSPDRTYSNQPQHF